These T cell receptor beta chains were read from a single sample in a study of cytomegalovirus exposure and HLA in healthy donors. Produced via immunoSEQ multiplex PCR; TCRdb's table is partial and in-frame only. Among about 150,000 clones listed, 60% to 85% were seen once. Sequenced sample: PBMCs. Receptors were obtained from a woman in her 40s in good health and CMV-seronegative. Both conserved end residues are part of each CDR3. A D gene is named only where the DNA matches it firmly. Not all rows give a size; the values are once, few, many and, for expanded clones, a class.

D	J	size	V	CDR3	DNA
TRBD1	TRBJ2-7	NA	TRBV7-9	CASSSWTGVDEQYF	TGTGCCAGCAGCTCCTGGACAGGGGTGGACGAGCAGTACTTC
TRBD2	TRBJ2-7	NA	TRBV7-9	CASSLLAGSGEQYF	TGTGCCAGCAGCTTGTTAGCGGGGTCGGGGGAGCAGTACTTC
NA	TRBJ2-6	NA	TRBV2	CASNMGANVLTF	TGTGCCAGCAACATGGGGGCCAACGTCCTGACTTTC
NA	TRBJ1-1	NA	TRBV5-1	CASKDGGRMNTEAFF	TGCGCCAGCAAAGATGGGGGCAGAATGAACACTGAAGCTTTCTTT
NA	TRBJ2-5	NA	TRBV6-5	CASRFAYRLDSAQYF	TGTGCCAGCAGGTTCGCCTACAGGCTTGATAGTGCCCAGTACTTC
TRBD1	TRBJ2-7	NA	TRBV5-1	CASSRDRVSYEQYF	TGCGCCAGCAGCCGGGACAGGGTTTCCTACGAGCAGTACTTC
TRBD2	TRBJ2-7	NA	TRBV7-8	CASSNSGDPYEQYF	TGTGCCAGCAGCAATAGCGGGGACCCCTACGAGCAGTACTTC
TRBD2	TRBJ2-3	NA	TRBV28	CASSLPTSGGDTQYF	TGTGCCAGCTCCCTCCCGACTAGCGGGGGGGATACGCAGTATTTT
NA	TRBJ1-5	NA	TRBV7-9	CASSLGRQPQHF	TGTGCCAGCAGCTTAGGGCGGCAGCCCCAGCATTTT
TRBD2	TRBJ2-5	NA	TRBV19	CASSKASGAQYF	TGTGCCAGTAGTAAGGCTAGCGGGGCCCAGTACTTC
NA	TRBJ2-7	once	TRBV2	CASREDVYEQYF	TGTGCCAGCAGGGAGGACGTCTACGAGCAGTACTTC
TRBD1	TRBJ1-6	NA	TRBV19	CASKGDSSYNSPLHF	TGTGCCAGTAAGGGGGACAGCTCCTATAATTCACCCCTCCACTTT
TRBD1	TRBJ1-3	NA	TRBV5-6	CASSVRGPGNTIYF	TGTGCCAGCAGCGTCAGGGGGCCTGGAAACACCATATATTTT
NA	TRBJ1-2	NA	TRBV7-8	CASSHRTGTTDYTF	TGTGCCAGCAGCCATAGGACGGGAACGACCGACTACACCTTC
NA	TRBJ2-7	NA	TRBV19	CASSMGLGDEQYF	TGTGCCAGTAGCATGGGACTCGGGGACGAGCAGTACTTC
NA	TRBJ2-7	NA	TRBV5-1	CASSFSPGYEQYF	TGCGCCAGCAGCTTCAGTCCGGGCTACGAGCAGTACTTC
NA	TRBJ2-2	once	TRBV5-1	CASSLEDFTGELFF	TGCGCCAGCAGCTTGGAAGACTTCACCGGGGAGCTGTTTTTT
TRBD1	TRBJ2-3	NA	TRBV27	CASSSIGQGGTDTQYF	TGTGCCAGCAGTTCGATAGGACAGGGCGGCACAGATACGCAGTATTTT
TRBD1	TRBJ2-7	NA	TRBV4-1	CASSQAGQGLREQYF	TGCGCCAGCAGCCAAGCGGGACAGGGACTTCGCGAGCAGTACTTC
NA	TRBJ2-1	NA	TRBV7-9	CASSLALANEQFF	TGTGCCAGCAGCTTAGCGCTGGCCAATGAGCAGTTCTTC
NA	TRBJ2-7	once	TRBV7-8	CASSPVGGHEQYF	TGTGCCAGCAGCCCTGTGGGGGGTCACGAGCAGTACTTC
NA	TRBJ2-3	NA	TRBV6-5	CASESPSTDTQYF	TGTGCCAGCGAGAGCCCCAGCACAGATACGCAGTATTTT
NA	TRBJ1-3	once	TRBV11-3	CASSLRIGAGNTIYF	TGTGCCAGCAGCTTGAGGATAGGGGCCGGAAACACCATATATTTT
TRBD1	TRBJ2-3	NA	TRBV12-5	CASSQTGSTDTQYF	TGTGCTAGTTCTCAGACAGGGAGCACAGATACGCAGTATTTT
TRBD2	TRBJ2-2	NA	TRBV10-1	CASSELGLENTGELFF	TGCGCCAGCAGTGAGCTTGGACTAGAGAACACCGGGGAGCTGTTTTTT
NA	TRBJ1-2	NA	TRBV6-5	CASSYKTVPYGYTF	TGTGCCAGCAGTTACAAGACAGTCCCCTATGGCTACACCTTC
TRBD2	TRBJ2-7	NA	TRBV11-3	CASSLGLAVAWEQYF	TGTGCCAGCAGCTTGGGACTAGCGGTGGCCTGGGAGCAGTACTTC
TRBD1	TRBJ1-1	NA	TRBV25-1	CASSDSPGTGLWGTEAFF	TGTGCCAGCAGTGATTCACCCGGGACAGGGCTCTGGGGCACTGAAGCTTTCTTT
NA	TRBJ1-2	NA	TRBV15	CATSTRQFSYGYTF	TGTGCCACCAGCACCCGACAGTTCTCCTATGGCTACACCTTC
TRBD1	TRBJ2-2	NA	TRBV2	CASSEASILTGQLFF	TGTGCCAGCAGTGAAGCGAGTATCCTGACAGGGCAGCTGTTTTTT
NA	TRBJ1-6	NA	TRBV4-1	CASSQFPGGPNSPLHF	TGCGCCAGCAGCCAATTCCCCGGGGGACCTAATTCACCCCTCCACTTT
TRBD1	TRBJ1-1	NA	TRBV5-1	CASSQQGADMNTEAFF	TGCGCCAGCAGCCAGCAGGGGGCAGATATGAACACTGAAGCTTTCTTT
TRBD2	TRBJ2-3	NA	TRBV7-8	CASSFDTSGRTDTQYF	TGTGCCAGCAGCTTCGACACTAGCGGGCGCACAGATACGCAGTATTTT
TRBD2	TRBJ2-1	NA	TRBV27	CASRYLARGTSGSWYNEQFF	TGTGCCAGCAGATATTTAGCTCGCGGGACTAGCGGGAGTTGGTACAATGAGCAGTTCTTC
NA	TRBJ2-5	NA	TRBV11-2	CASSSSPQETQYF	TGTGCCAGCAGCTCCTCCCCTCAAGAGACCCAGTACTTC
NA	TRBJ2-7	NA	TRBV5-4	CASSLGLDRISYEQYF	TGTGCCAGCAGCTTGGGTTTGGACAGAATCTCCTACGAGCAGTACTTC
NA	TRBJ2-7	NA	TRBV7-9	CASNSISSYEQYF	TGTGCCAGCAACAGTATAAGCTCCTACGAGCAGTACTTC
NA	TRBJ2-1	NA	TRBV6-5	CASSYDIYNEQFF	TGTGCCAGCAGTTACGACATATACAATGAGCAGTTCTTC
NA	TRBJ1-1	NA	TRBV5-6	CASSPSGSEAFF	TGTGCCAGCAGCCCTTCGGGATCTGAAGCTTTCTTT
TRBD2	TRBJ2-1	NA	TRBV7-9	CASSFPIRAGVMNNEQFF	TGTGCCAGCAGCTTTCCTATCCGAGCGGGAGTTATGAACAATGAGCAGTTCTTC
TRBD2	TRBJ2-3	NA	TRBV30	CAWSQRGTDTQYF	TGCGCCTGGAGTCAGCGGGGGACAGATACGCAGTATTTT
NA	TRBJ1-2	NA	TRBV5-1	CASSPWGGDGYTF	TGCGCCAGCAGCCCCTGGGGAGGGGATGGCTACACCTTC
NA	TRBJ1-5	NA	TRBV5-6	CASSLYRNQPQHF	TGTGCCAGCAGCCTATACAGGAATCAGCCCCAGCATTTT
NA	TRBJ1-1	NA	TRBV5-1	CASSLGSRNTEAFF	TGCGCCAGCAGCTTGGGGAGTCGGAACACTGAAGCTTTCTTT
NA	TRBJ1-6	NA	TRBV5-1	CASSILGAGDNSPLHF	TGCGCCAGCAGCATCTTAGGGGCAGGTGATAATTCACCCCTCCACTTT
TRBD2	TRBJ2-7	NA	TRBV10-3	CAISDSSTSGSYEQYF	TGTGCCATCAGTGATTCCTCCACTAGCGGGTCCTACGAGCAGTACTTC
NA	TRBJ1-6	NA	TRBV6-1	CASSEVSLGLTLHF	TGTGCCAGCAGTGAAGTATCGTTGGGACTCACCCTCCACTTT
NA	TRBJ1-5	few	TRBV7-2	CASSLEDYSNQPQHF	TGTGCCAGCAGCTTGGAGGATTATAGCAATCAGCCCCAGCATTTT
NA	TRBJ1-1	NA	TRBV25-1	CASSQDTGYTEAFF	TGTGCCAGCAGTCAGGACACAGGCTACACTGAAGCTTTCTTT
TRBD1	TRBJ2-1	NA	TRBV7-9	CASSLEDRASEQFF	TGTGCCAGCAGCTTAGAGGACAGGGCGAGTGAGCAGTTCTTC
TRBD1	TRBJ1-2	once	TRBV27	CASSLWTGDGYTF	TGTGCCAGCAGTCTCTGGACAGGGGATGGCTACACCTTC
NA	TRBJ2-7	NA	TRBV5-1	CATTSGLGPSNEQYF	TGCGCCACTACCTCCGGTCTTGGGCCGTCTAACGAGCAGTACTTC
NA	TRBJ1-2	NA	TRBV28	CASSTAQGRLNYGYTF	TGTGCCAGCAGTACAGCTCAGGGGCGGCTAAACTATGGCTACACCTTC
TRBD2	TRBJ2-2	few	TRBV6-5	CASRPSGDTGELFF	TGTGCCAGCAGACCTAGCGGGGACACCGGGGAGCTGTTTTTT
NA	TRBJ2-7	NA	TRBV7-9	CASVRHGAYEQYF	TGTGCCAGCGTACGGCACGGAGCCTACGAGCAGTACTTC
NA	TRBJ2-3	once	TRBV27	CASSLIRFGHADTQYF	TGTGCCAGCAGTTTAATCAGGTTCGGACACGCGGATACGCAGTATTTT
NA	TRBJ2-7	once	TRBV7-9	CASSLAAGSSYEQYF	TGTGCCAGCAGCTTAGCGGCTGGGAGCTCCTACGAGCAGTACTTC
TRBD1	TRBJ1-4	NA	TRBV5-1	CASSRGQTGEKLFF	TGCGCCAGCAGCCGGGGACAGACCGGAGAAAAACTGTTTTTT
NA	TRBJ2-7	NA	TRBV7-9	CASSPNPQQGTYEQYF	TGTGCCAGCAGCCCAAACCCGCAACAGGGAACCTACGAGCAGTACTTC